The entry that follows covers one T cell receptor beta chain sequence. Template switching with 5'RACE generated the TCR cDNA and added a universal primer site and UMIs. TCRdb reprocessed the 5' RACE reads with MiXCR, giving one entry per CDR3 protein. The sample carries around 600,000 distinct CDR3 sequences, 9% to 15% recorded once. Trimming shortened V by 5 bases and J by 2 bases, and 20 bases separated the two germline ends. CDR1 and CDR2 from the germline V gene are SGHVS and FQNEAQ. CDR3 size: 17 residues. The data were obtained in a study of T cells after yellow fever vaccination. Overall study context: The SMART-Seq v4 Ultra Low Input method served to prepare the low-cell-number fractions.

V and J are TRBV7-8 and TRBJ2-3, with D perhaps matching TRBD2 (7 bases). The specimen comprised PBMCs, sampled on the day of the yellow fever booster vaccination. The sequence was collected from a man aged 30 to 39 who received the YFV17D yellow fever vaccine. The CDR3 bases are TGTGCCAGCAGCCCCAAGGGGGGGCTTGGGAACACAGATACGCAGTATTTT. It encodes CASSPKGGLGNTDTQYF.